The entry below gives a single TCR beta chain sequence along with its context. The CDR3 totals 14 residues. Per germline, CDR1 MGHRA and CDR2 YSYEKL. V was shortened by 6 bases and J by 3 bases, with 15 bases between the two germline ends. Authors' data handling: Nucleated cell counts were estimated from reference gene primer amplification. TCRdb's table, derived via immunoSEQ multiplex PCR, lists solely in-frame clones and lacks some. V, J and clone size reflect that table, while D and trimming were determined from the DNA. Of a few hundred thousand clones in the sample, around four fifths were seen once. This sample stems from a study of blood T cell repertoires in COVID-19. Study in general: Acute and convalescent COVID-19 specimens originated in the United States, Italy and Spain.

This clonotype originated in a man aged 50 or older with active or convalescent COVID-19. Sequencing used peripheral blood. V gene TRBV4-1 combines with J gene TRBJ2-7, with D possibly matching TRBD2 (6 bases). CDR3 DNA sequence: TGCGCCAGCAGTCCGGTGGGGGGTAACTACGAGCAGTACTTC. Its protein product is CASSPVGGNYEQYF.